Below, 20 T cell receptor beta chains from the same sample are listed, as sequenced in a study of TIL therapy for anti-PD-1-resistant metastatic lung cancer (dated by TCRdb to 2020 to 2023). Using bias-controlled multiplex PCR with the immunoSEQ v3 hsTCRB kit, the TCR beta CDR3 regions were amplified from genomic DNA. TCRdb provides this immuneACCESS table in a form limited to in-frame rearrangements. Some clones are lacking; in checked studies, under half of them reflect an unresolved V gene, and why the rest are absent is not known. Within this sample are under 70,000 clones, with roughly 91% of them counted one time only. The leading ten clones occupy 2.5% to 3% of the sample. The time point label on this specimen signifies: pre-treatment sample, taken before nivolumab and TIL therapy. The sequencing here drew on blood, taken at baseline. The receptor set was obtained from a person aged 30 to 80 with non-small cell lung cancer.

The chain combines TRBV24-1 with TRBJ2-1, with D unclear. Germline values: CDR1 KGHDR, CDR2 SFDVKD. There are 15 residues in the CDR3. Trimming left V 4 bases short and J 0 bases short, with 9 bases between. CDR3 nucleotide sequence: TGTGCCACCAGTGACCCTGCTAGCTCCTACAATGAGCAGTTCTTC. It specifies CATSDPASSYNEQFF.

The chain recombines TRBV4-2 with TRBJ2-2; 10 bases match TRBD2. CDR3 length equals 15 residues. Losses at the gene ends were 4 bases for V and 4 bases for J; bases not matched to a gene: 3. Germline CDR1 and CDR2: LGHNA and YNFKEQ. The CDR3 protein is CASSLAGGGTGELFF. The CDR3 DNA reads TGTGCCAGCAGCCTAGCGGGGGGAGGCACCGGGGAGCTGTTTTTT.

The chain carries TRBV3-1 (or the pseudogene TRBV3-2) and TRBJ2-7, with TRBD2 matching 7 bases. The CDR3 is 15 residues long. In germline, CDR1 is LGHDT, CDR2 YNNKEL (reference sequence). With 5 bases clipped from V and 3 bases from J, the junction kept 10 bases outside the gene matches. The CDR3 DNA reads as TGTGCCAGCAGCTTCCCTAGCGCGGGAGACTACGAGCAGTACTTC. Protein: CASSFPSAGDYEQYF.

The V call is TRBV30, the J call TRBJ2-3, with D maybe TRBD2 (5 bases). V lost 2 bases, J lost 6 bases, and 9 bases lay in between. CDR3 length: 12 amino acids. Germline CDR1 is GTSNPN and CDR2 is SVGIG (reference sequence). CDR3 DNA: TGTGCCTGGAGTCCCGGGATTGATACGCAGTATTTT. It specifies CAWSPGIDTQYF.

This chain joins TRBV3-1 (or the pseudogene TRBV3-2) and TRBJ1-2, with D unclear. CDR3 size: 15 residues. Germline-derived CDR1 and CDR2 are LGHDT and YNNKEL (reference sequence). Trimming took off 4 bases at V and 0 bases at J, with 12 bases between the two ends. The CDR3 spells CASSPQVGANYGYTF. In DNA, the CDR3 is TGTGCCAGCAGCCCGCAGGTCGGAGCTAACTATGGCTACACCTTC.

The chain uses TRBV7-3 and TRBJ2-5, with D maybe TRBD2 (6 bases). CDR1 and CDR2 from the germline V gene are SGHTA and FQGTGA. The CDR3 has 13 amino acids. Trimming took off 4 bases at V and 7 bases at J, with 13 bases between the two ends. The CDR3 loop reads CASSSGVEGTQYF. Written as DNA, the CDR3 is TGTGCCAGCAGCTCGGGAGTTGAAGGGACCCAGTACTTC.

This chain joins TRBV6-2 or TRBV6-3 and TRBJ1-1, with 7 bases lining up with TRBD1. The germline gives CDR1 MNHEY, CDR2 SVGEGT. There are 15 residues in the CDR3. V lost 6 bases and J lost 1; bases outside the gene matches: 8. The CDR3, as DNA: TGTGCCAGCAGCATAAGACAGGGCCAGAACACTGAAGCTTTCTTT. Its translation is CASSIRQGQNTEAFF.

This clone was seen just once. The rearrangement joins TRBV18 to TRBJ2-2; D uncertain. This CDR3 is 14 amino acids long. From germline, CDR1 is KGHSH and CDR2 LQKENI. The V and J ends lost 2 bases and 6 bases respectively, with 10 bases between them. The CDR3 DNA is TGTGCCAGCTCACCAGGGGTTGAAGCCGGGGAGCTGTTTTTT. Its protein is CASSPGVEAGELFF.

The chain uses TRBV3-1 (or the pseudogene TRBV3-2) and TRBJ1-4, with a possible D match to TRBD1 (5 bases). The CDR3 contains 18 residues. Germline V gene data show CDR1 as LGHDT and CDR2 as YNNKEL (reference sequence). V dropped 4 bases and J dropped 3 bases, with 21 bases sitting between them. As DNA, the CDR3 is TGTGCCAGCAGCCTACATGGGGCAACTCTGCGGGCTAATGAAAAACTGTTTTTT. It codes for CASSLHGATLRANEKLFF.

V gene TRBV5-6 combines with J gene TRBJ1-3; D is possibly TRBD1 (5 bases). CDR1 is SGHDT and CDR2 is YYEEEE in the germline V gene. The ends were cut back, 4 bases at V and 4 bases at J, with 12 bases in the middle. The CDR3 length is 14 residues. The CDR3, as DNA: TGTGCCAGCAGCCCAGGGAGTTTAGGAAACACCATATATTTT. As protein: CASSPGSLGNTIYF. The whole variable domain, remainder taken from reference TRBV5-6 and TRBJ1-3, is DAGVTQSPTHLIKTRGQQVTLRCSPKSGHDTVSWYQQALGQGPQFIFQYYEEEERQRGNFPDRFSGHQFPNYSSELNVNALLLGDSALYLCASSPGSLGNTIYFGEGSWLTVV.

The sample holds one count of this clone. The genes are TRBV15 and TRBJ1-5; D possibly corresponds to TRBD1 (6 bases). The CDR3 extends over 14 amino acids. The V gene lost 3 bases and the J gene lost 1 base, with 7 bases spanning the gap. Looked up from germline, CDR1 is LNHNV and CDR2 is YYDKDF (reference sequence). DNA of the CDR3: TGTGCCACCAGCAGGACAGGAAGCAATCAGCCCCAGCATTTT. It codes for CATSRTGSNQPQHF.

The chain employs TRBV11-1 and TRBJ2-5; D gene uncertain. Trimming shortened V by 1 base and J by 4 bases, and 7 bases separated the two germline ends. Germline V gene lookup returns CDR1 SGHAT and CDR2 FQDESV (reference sequence). The CDR3 spans 13 residues. CDR3 in amino acids: CASSLGYGETQYF. The CDR3 bases are TGTGCCAGCAGCTTAGGGTACGGAGAGACCCAGTACTTC. The entire variable domain, with the rest obtained from reference TRBV11-1 and TRBJ2-5, is as follows: EAEVAQSPRYKITEKSQAVAFWCDPISGHATLYWYRQILGQGPELLVQFQDESVVDDSQLPKDRFSAERLKGVDSTLKIQPAELGDSAMYLCASSLGYGETQYFGPGTRLLVL.

V usage is TRBV30 and J usage is TRBJ2-2; the D gene could be TRBD1 or TRBD2 (5 bases each). The CDR3 is made up of 14 amino acids. CDR1 GTSNPN and CDR2 SVGIG come from the germline V gene (reference sequence). Trimming took 5 bases from V and 0 from J, leaving 10 bases between them. CDR3 amino acids: CAWEGSPNTGELFF. The CDR3 nucleotides are TGTGCCTGGGAGGGGTCACCGAACACCGGGGAGCTGTTTTTT. The full variable domain, rest sourced from reference TRBV30 and TRBJ2-2, is SQTIHQWPATLVQPVGSPLSLECTVEGTSNPNLYWYRQAAGRGLQLLFYSVGIGQISSEVPQNLSASRPQDRQFILSSKKLLLSDSGFYLCAWEGSPNTGELFFGEGSRLTVL.

CDR3 nucleotide sequence: TGTGCCAGCAGCCAAGGACTAGTGGGAGGGTCTTCCTACAATGAGCAGTTCTTC. As protein: CASSQGLVGGSSYNEQFF. V and J are TRBV28 and TRBJ2-1; 7 bases are shared with TRBD2. The CDR3 has 18 residues. Germline assignment: CDR1 MDHEN and CDR2 SYDVKM. With V trimmed by 6 bases and J by 1 base, 15 bases remained unmatched.

This chain links TRBV10-3 with TRBJ2-1; TRBD1 matches 9 bases. CDR1 ENHRY and CDR2 SYGVKD come from the germline V gene. The CDR3 is 16 residues long. V lost 3 bases, J lost 7 bases, and 10 bases stayed unmatched. The CDR3 sequence is CAISEGRQGGLNEQFF. The CDR3 nucleotides read TGTGCCATCAGTGAAGGGAGACAGGGGGGTTTGAATGAGCAGTTCTTC.

The rearrangement links TRBV29-1 to TRBJ1-1; D unclear. Germline V CDR1 and CDR2: SQVTM, ANQGSEA. V lost 4 bases and J lost 1, with 10 bases in between. The CDR3 consists of 13 residues. CDR3 bases: TGCAGCGTTGGTGACCAGTGGAACACTGAAGCTTTCTTT. It is translated as CSVGDQWNTEAFF.

The chain is built from TRBV19 and TRBJ1-5; D might be TRBD1 (5 bases). The CDR3 is 13 residues long. Germline loops: CDR1 LNHDA, CDR2 SQIVND (reference sequence). V gave up 6 bases and J gave up 4 bases, with 10 bases separating them. CDR3 loop: CASRGRSNQPQHF. CDR3 DNA sequence: TGTGCCAGTAGGGGACGGTCAAATCAGCCCCAGCATTTT.

V and J are TRBV3-1 (or the pseudogene TRBV3-2) and TRBJ2-1, with 10 bases matching TRBD2. The length of the CDR3 is 16 residues. CDR1 and CDR2 (germline): LGHDT, YNNKEL (reference sequence). Trimming at V came to 0 bases and at J to 8 bases, leaving 7 bases not matched to a gene. CDR3 sequence (DNA): TGTGCCAGCAGCCAAGAGTCGGCTAGCGGGAGTTATGAGCAGTTCTTC. Translation gives CASSQESASGSYEQFF.

The genes are TRBV27 and TRBJ2-5; the match to TRBD2 covers 14 bases. Per germline, CDR1 MNHEY and CDR2 SMNVEV (reference sequence). The CDR3 runs to 17 residues. V lost 5 bases to trimming and J lost 5 bases; unmatched junction nucleotides: 10. The DNA of the CDR3 is TGTGCCAGCAGTCAACTGGGACTAGCGGGAGTAGAGGAGACCCAGTACTTC. It translates to CASSQLGLAGVEETQYF.

V usage is TRBV6-2 or TRBV6-3 and J usage is TRBJ2-7; D not certain. CDR3 length: 15 amino acids. Germline V gene lookup returns CDR1 MNHEY and CDR2 SVGEGT. V shed 2 bases and J shed 0 bases, with 11 bases lying between them. CDR3 sequence (DNA): TGTGCCAGCAGTTACAATCCGGGTAGCTCCTACGAGCAGTACTTC. This encodes CASSYNPGSSYEQYF.